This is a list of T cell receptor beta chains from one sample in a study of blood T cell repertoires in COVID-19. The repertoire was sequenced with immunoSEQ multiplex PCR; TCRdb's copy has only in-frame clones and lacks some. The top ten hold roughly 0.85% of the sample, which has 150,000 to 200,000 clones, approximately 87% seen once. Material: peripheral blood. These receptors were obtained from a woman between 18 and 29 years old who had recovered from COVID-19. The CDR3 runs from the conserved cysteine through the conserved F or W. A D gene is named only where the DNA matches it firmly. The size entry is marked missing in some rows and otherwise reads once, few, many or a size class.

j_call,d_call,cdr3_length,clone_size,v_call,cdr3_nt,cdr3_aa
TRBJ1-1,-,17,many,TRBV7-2,TGTGCCAGCAGCTTACACTTCGGACACCTTACGAACACTGAAGCTTTCTTT,CASSLHFGHLTNTEAFF
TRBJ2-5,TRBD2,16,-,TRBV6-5,TGTGCCAGCAGTTACCTTACTAGCGGGGGCCAAGAGACCCAGTACTTC,CASSYLTSGGQETQYF
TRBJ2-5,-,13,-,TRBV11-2,TGTGCCAGCAGCTTAAGCAGGGAAGAGACCCAGTACTTC,CASSLSREETQYF
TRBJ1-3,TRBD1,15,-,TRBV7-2,TGTGCCAGCAGCCCCGGGACAGGGTCTGGAAACACCATATATTTT,CASSPGTGSGNTIYF
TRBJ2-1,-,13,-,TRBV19,TGTGCCAGTAGTATAGGCAGGGTGGATGAGCAGTTCTTC,CASSIGRVDEQFF
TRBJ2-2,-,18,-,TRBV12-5,TGTGCTAGTGGTTTGGACCGGGGGCTAGCGGCGAACACCGGGGAGCTGTTTTTT,CASGLDRGLAANTGELFF
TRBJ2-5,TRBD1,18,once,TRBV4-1,TGCGCCAGCAGCCAAGTTGCATATTCGACAGGGGGGGAGGAGACCCAGTACTTC,CASSQVAYSTGGEETQYF
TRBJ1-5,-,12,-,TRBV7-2,TGTGCCAGCAGCTTGCCGGGACAGCCCCAGCATTTT,CASSLPGQPQHF
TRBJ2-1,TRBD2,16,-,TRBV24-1,TGTGCCACCAGTGATTTGGCCAGCGGGATGTACAATGAGCAGTTCTTC,CATSDLASGMYNEQFF
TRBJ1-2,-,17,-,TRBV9,TGTGCCAGCAGCGCCAACCCGCGCGAGAGCAGCAGGGATGGCTACACCTTC,CASSANPRESSRDGYTF
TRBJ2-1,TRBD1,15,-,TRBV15,TGTGCCACCAGCAGAGGGGACAGGGGGCACAATGAGCAGTTCTTC,CATSRGDRGHNEQFF
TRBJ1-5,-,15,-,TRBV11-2,TGTGCCAGCAGCCGCGCGGGCGGAAGAATCAGCGCCCAGCATTTT,CASSRAGGRISAQHF
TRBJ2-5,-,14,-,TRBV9,TGTGCCAGCAGCGTAGAGGCGGCAAGTGAGACCCAGTACTTC,CASSVEAASETQYF
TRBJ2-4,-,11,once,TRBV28,TGTGCCAGCAGTTTAGGCAACATTCAGTACTTC,CASSLGNIQYF
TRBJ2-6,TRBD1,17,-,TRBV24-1,TGTGCCACCAGGGACAGGGGGCGCTTTTTTGGGGCCAACGTCCTGACTTTC,CATRDRGRFFGANVLTF
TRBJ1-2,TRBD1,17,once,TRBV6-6,TGTGCCAGCAGTCGGTCCCGGGACAGGGGACAAGGCTATGGCTACACCTTC,CASSRSRDRGQGYGYTF
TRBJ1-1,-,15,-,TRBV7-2,TGTGCCAGCAGCTTAGGGGGGACACGGAACACTGAAGCTTTCTTT,CASSLGGTRNTEAFF
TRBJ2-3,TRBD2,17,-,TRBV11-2,TGTGCCAGCAGCCCCCCCCCGACTAGCTCCAGCACAGATACGCAGTATTTT,CASSPPPTSSSTDTQYF
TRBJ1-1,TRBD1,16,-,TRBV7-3,TGTGCCAGCAGCCTACTAGGGGACAGGGGGTCCACTGAAGCTTTCTTT,CASSLLGDRGSTEAFF
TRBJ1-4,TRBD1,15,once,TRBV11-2,TGTGCCAGCAGCTTATTCGACAGGGCTAATGAAAAACTGTTTTTT,CASSLFDRANEKLFF
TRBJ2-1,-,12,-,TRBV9,TGTGCCAGCAGCTTATCGGGGAATGAGCAGTTCTTC,CASSLSGNEQFF
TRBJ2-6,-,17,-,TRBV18,TGTGCCAGCTCACCTTCATTAGGGGTAGGTGGGGCCAACGTCCTGACTTTC,CASSPSLGVGGANVLTF
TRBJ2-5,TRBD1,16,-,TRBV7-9,TGTGCCAGCAGCTCGTCAGGGGGCGGAGGTTTTGGGACCCAGTACTTC,CASSSSGGGGFGTQYF
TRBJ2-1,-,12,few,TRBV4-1,TGCGCCAGCAGCCAAGGAGGAGCGCAGCAGTTCTTC,CASSQGGAQQFF
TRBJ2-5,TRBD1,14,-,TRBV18,TGTGCCAGCTCACCGACAGGGGTCGGAGAGACCCAGTACTTC,CASSPTGVGETQYF
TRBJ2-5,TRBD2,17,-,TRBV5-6,TGTGCCAGCAGCTTGATTAGCGGGGGGGCTAGGCGAGAGACCCAGTACTTC,CASSLISGGARRETQYF
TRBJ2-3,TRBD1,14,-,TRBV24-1,TGTGCCACCAGAGGACAGGGTGGGGCAGATACGCAGTATTTT,CATRGQGGADTQYF
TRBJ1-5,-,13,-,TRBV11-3,TGTGCCAGCAGCTCCAGGGGAGGGCAGCCCCAGCATTTT,CASSSRGGQPQHF
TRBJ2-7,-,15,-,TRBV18,TGTGCCAGCTCACCGTGGGGGGAATCGTCCTACGAGCAGTACTTC,CASSPWGESSYEQYF
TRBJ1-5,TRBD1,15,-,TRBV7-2,TGTGCCAGCAGCGCCGGGACAGGGTCCAATCAGCCCCAGCATTTT,CASSAGTGSNQPQHF
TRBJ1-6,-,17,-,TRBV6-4,TGTGCCCGCAGTGACCCGAGTCGGGGGTGGAAGAATTCACCCCTCCACTTT,CARSDPSRGWKNSPLHF
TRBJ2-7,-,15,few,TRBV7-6,TGTGCCAGCAGCTTAGGCGGGGCGGGTGGCTACGAGCAGTACTTC,CASSLGGAGGYEQYF
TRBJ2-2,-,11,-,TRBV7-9,TGTGCCAGCGATGGCCCCGGGGAGCTGTTTTTT,CASDGPGELFF
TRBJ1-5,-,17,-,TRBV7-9,TGTGCCAGCAGCTTATTTGGGGGCGCGGTCTGGGATCAGCCCCAGCATTTT,CASSLFGGAVWDQPQHF
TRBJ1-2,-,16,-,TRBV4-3,TGCGCCAGCAGCCAAGATTTGTTTCAGGGAAAAAATGGCTACACCTTC,CASSQDLFQGKNGYTF
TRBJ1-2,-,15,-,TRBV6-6,TGTGCCAGCAGTTACCCCCCCGACAGAAACTATGGCTACACCTTC,CASSYPPDRNYGYTF
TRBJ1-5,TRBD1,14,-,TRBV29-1,TGCAGCGTTGGACAGGGAGGACGGAGTCAGCCCCAGCATTTT,CSVGQGGRSQPQHF
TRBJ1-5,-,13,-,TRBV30,TGTGCCTGGAGTGCACAGGATAATCAGCCCCAGCATTTT,CAWSAQDNQPQHF
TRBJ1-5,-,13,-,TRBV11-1,TGTGCCAGCAGCTTTAGTAGCAATCAGCCCCAGCATTTT,CASSFSSNQPQHF
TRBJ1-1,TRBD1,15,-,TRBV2,TGTGCCAGCAGTGGAACAGGGGCAAGGAACACTGAAGCTTTCTTT,CASSGTGARNTEAFF
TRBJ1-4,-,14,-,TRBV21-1,TGTGCCAGCACCCCGCAGGGGCCTAATGAAAAACTGTTTTTT,CASTPQGPNEKLFF